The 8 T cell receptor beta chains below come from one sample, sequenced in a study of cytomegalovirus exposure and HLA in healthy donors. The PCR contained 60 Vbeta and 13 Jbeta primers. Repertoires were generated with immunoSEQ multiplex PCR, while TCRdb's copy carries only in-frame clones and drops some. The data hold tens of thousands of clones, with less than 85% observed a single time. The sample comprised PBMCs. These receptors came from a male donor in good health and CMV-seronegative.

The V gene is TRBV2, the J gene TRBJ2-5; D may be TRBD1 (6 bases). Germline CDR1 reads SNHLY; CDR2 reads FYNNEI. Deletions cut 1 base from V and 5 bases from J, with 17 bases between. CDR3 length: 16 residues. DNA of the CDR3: TGTGCCAGCAGTGAAGGTACAGGGTTTAGATCGGAGACCCAGTACTTC. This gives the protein CASSEGTGFRSETQYF.

In DNA form, the CDR3 reads TGTGCCAGTCTTCGACAGGTTGCTAACTATGGCTACACCTTC. Translating gives CASLRQVANYGYTF. The rearrangement joins TRBV19 to TRBJ1-2; tentative D call: TRBD1 (6 bases). The ends were cut back, 8 bases at V and 0 bases at J, with 13 bases in the middle. CDR1 and CDR2 from the germline V gene are LNHDA and SQIVND (reference sequence). This CDR3 is built from 14 residues.

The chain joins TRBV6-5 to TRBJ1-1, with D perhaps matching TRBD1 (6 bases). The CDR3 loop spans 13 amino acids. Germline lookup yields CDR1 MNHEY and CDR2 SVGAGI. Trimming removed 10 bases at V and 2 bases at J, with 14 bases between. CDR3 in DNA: TGTGCCACCACATGGGGGCCAAACACTGAAGCTTTCTTT. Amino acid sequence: CATTWGPNTEAFF.

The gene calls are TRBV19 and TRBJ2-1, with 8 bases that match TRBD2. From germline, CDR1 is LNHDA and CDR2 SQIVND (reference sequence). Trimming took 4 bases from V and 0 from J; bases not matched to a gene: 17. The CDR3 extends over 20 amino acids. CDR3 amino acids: CASSTKLADTRRSSYNEQFF. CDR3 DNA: TGTGCCAGTAGTACAAAACTAGCGGATACGCGCCGGAGCTCCTACAATGAGCAGTTCTTC.

This CDR3 is CASRALSSNQPQHF. CDR3 DNA sequence: TGTGCCAGCAGGGCTTTATCGAGCAATCAGCCCCAGCATTTT. The V call is TRBV6-1, the J call TRBJ1-5; D remains unclear. The CDR3 extends over 14 amino acids. V gave up 6 bases and J gave up 1 base, with 10 bases separating them. Germline-derived CDR1 and CDR2 are MNHNS and SASEGT.

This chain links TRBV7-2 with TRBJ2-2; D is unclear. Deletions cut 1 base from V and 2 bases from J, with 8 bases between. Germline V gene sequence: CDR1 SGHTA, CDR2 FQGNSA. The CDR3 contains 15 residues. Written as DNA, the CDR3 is TGTGCCAGCAGCTTAGGGGCAGGAAACACCGGGGAGCTGTTTTTT. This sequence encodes CASSLGAGNTGELFF.

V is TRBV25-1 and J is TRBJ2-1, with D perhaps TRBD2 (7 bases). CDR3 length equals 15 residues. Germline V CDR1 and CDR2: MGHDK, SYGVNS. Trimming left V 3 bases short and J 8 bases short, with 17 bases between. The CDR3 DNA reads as TGTGCCAGCAGTGAGGGGGGGCTAGTTCTCGATGAGCAGTTCTTC. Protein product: CASSEGGLVLDEQFF.

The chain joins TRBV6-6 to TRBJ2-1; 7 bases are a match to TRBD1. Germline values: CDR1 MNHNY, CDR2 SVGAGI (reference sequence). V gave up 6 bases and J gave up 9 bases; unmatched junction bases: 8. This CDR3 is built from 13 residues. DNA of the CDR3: TGTGCCAGCAGCCCGACAGGGCCGAGTGAGCAGTTCTTC. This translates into CASSPTGPSEQFF.